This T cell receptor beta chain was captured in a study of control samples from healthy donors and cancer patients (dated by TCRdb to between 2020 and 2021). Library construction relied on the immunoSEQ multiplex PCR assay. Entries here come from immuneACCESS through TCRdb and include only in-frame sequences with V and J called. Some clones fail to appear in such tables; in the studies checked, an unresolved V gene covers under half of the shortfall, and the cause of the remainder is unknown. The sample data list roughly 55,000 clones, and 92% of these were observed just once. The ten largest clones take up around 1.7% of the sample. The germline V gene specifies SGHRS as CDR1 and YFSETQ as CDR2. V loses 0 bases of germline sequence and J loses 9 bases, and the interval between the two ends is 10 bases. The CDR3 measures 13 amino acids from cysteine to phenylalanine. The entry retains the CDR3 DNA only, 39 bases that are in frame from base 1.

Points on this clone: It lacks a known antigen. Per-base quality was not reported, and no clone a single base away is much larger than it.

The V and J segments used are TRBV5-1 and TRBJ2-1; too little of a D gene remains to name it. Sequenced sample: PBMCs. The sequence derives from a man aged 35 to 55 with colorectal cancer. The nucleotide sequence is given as TGCGCCAGCAGCTTGGCAGTAGCAGGTGAGCAGTTCTTC. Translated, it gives CASSLAVAGEQFF.